This TCR beta chain appears in the sequencing data of a study of blood T cell repertoires in COVID-19. Study background: Acute and convalescent COVID-19 specimens originated in the United States, Italy and Spain. PBMCs, B-cell-depleted T cells, or T cells provided the cDNA or gDNA that made up the material.

Under the authors' procedure: Amplification of reference gene primers was used by the study to estimate nucleated cell counts. Measured with immunoSEQ multiplex PCR; TCRdb has only the in-frame clones, and not every one. The V and J calls and the clone size are those of that table, but D and trimming were determined from the DNA. This sample has about 260,000 clones, with roughly 84% found just once. V was pared by 4 bases and J by 3 bases, with 9 bases of the junction left unmatched. Germline V lookup: CDR1 SQVTM, CDR2 ANQGSEA. This CDR3 contains 14 residues. This TCR came from a human donor in a cohort sampled during active COVID-19. Sequenced: peripheral blood. The chain links TRBV29-1 to TRBJ2-7, with 7 bases aligning to TRBD1. The CDR3 DNA reads TGCAGCGTTGTTCCCCCAGGGGGTTTCTACGAGCAGTACTTC. Translation gives CSVVPPGGFYEQYF.